Listed below are T cell receptor beta chains from one sample, sequenced in a study of cytomegalovirus exposure and HLA in healthy donors. TCRdb keeps only in-frame clones here, not all; method: immunoSEQ multiplex PCR. This table holds about 150,000 clones, 82% found once. Specimen: PBMCs. These receptors originate from a woman between 50 and 59 years old in good health and CMV-seropositive. CDR3s include the opening cysteine and the closing phenylalanine or tryptophan. The D gene is left open where the match is weak. The size of a clone is reported for some rows only, either as once, few or many, or as a class for expanded clones.

d_gene	abundance	j_gene	v_gene	CDR3aa	CDR3nt
TRBD1	few	TRBJ2-2	TRBV6-6	CASSRTGQNTGELFF	TGTGCCAGCAGTCGGACAGGACAGAACACCGGGGAGCTGTTTTTT
TRBD1	NA	TRBJ1-2	TRBV6-5	CASRQGQGLGGYTF	TGTGCCAGCAGACAAGGACAGGGGTTAGGTGGCTACACCTTC
TRBD2	NA	TRBJ2-3	TRBV2	CASSPTGLAGGHTQYF	TGTGCCAGCAGCCCCACAGGTCTAGCGGGGGGCCATACGCAGTATTTT
TRBD1	NA	TRBJ1-2	TRBV7-6	CASSTGTGNYGYTF	TGTGCCAGCAGCACCGGGACAGGGAACTATGGCTACACCTTC
NA	NA	TRBJ1-2	TRBV19	CASSIQGRNYGYTF	TGTGCCAGTAGTATCCAGGGAAGGAACTATGGCTACACCTTC
TRBD1	NA	TRBJ2-7	TRBV18	CASSPGTGESYEQYF	TGTGCCAGCTCCCCCGGGACAGGGGAATCCTACGAGCAGTACTTC
NA	NA	TRBJ1-1	TRBV10-3	CAISELKNTEAFF	TGTGCCATCAGTGAGTTAAAGAACACTGAAGCTTTCTTT
TRBD2	NA	TRBJ2-7	TRBV6-5	CASSYVLAGDEQYF	TGTGCCAGCAGTTACGTACTAGCGGGGGACGAGCAGTACTTC
TRBD2	NA	TRBJ2-7	TRBV5-4	CASSRLLNSGGSEQYF	TGTGCCAGCAGCCGACTCTTGAATAGCGGGGGATCCGAGCAGTACTTC
TRBD1	NA	TRBJ1-1	TRBV5-1	CASSLESGGRNTEAFF	TGCGCCAGCAGCTTGGAGTCAGGGGGGCGGAACACTGAAGCTTTCTTT
TRBD1	NA	TRBJ1-3	TRBV6-5	CATINAGTGGNTIYF	TGTGCCACCATAAATGCCGGGACAGGGGGAAACACCATATATTTT
NA	NA	TRBJ2-1	TRBV11-2	CASSLEVRQGHEQFF	TGTGCCAGCAGCTTAGAGGTCCGGCAGGGGCATGAGCAGTTCTTC
NA	NA	TRBJ2-3	TRBV15	CATSRGSITGRTDTQYF	TGTGCCACCAGCAGAGGGAGTATTACAGGGAGAACAGATACGCAGTATTTT
NA	NA	TRBJ1-3	TRBV5-1	CASSSGDSGNTIYF	TGCGCCAGCAGCTCTGGAGACTCTGGAAACACCATATATTTT
NA	NA	TRBJ2-1	TRBV14	CASSLTGWNEQFF	TGTGCCAGCAGCCTTACAGGGTGGAATGAGCAGTTCTTC
NA	NA	TRBJ2-7	TRBV10-3	CAISARGPSYEQYF	TGTGCCATCAGTGCCCGGGGTCCCTCCTACGAGCAGTACTTC
NA	NA	TRBJ2-5	TRBV7-2	CASSSVETQYF	TGTGCCAGCAGCTCTGTGGAGACCCAGTACTTC
TRBD2	NA	TRBJ2-1	TRBV10-2	CASRAKSGLAGGTEQFF	TGCGCCAGCAGGGCTAAGAGCGGGCTAGCGGGGGGAACTGAGCAGTTCTTC
TRBD2	NA	TRBJ2-7	TRBV6-6	CASSYGGAGGKYEQYF	TGTGCCAGCAGTTACGGAGGGGCCGGGGGGAAATACGAGCAGTACTTC
NA	NA	TRBJ1-2	TRBV10-3	CAISERGQRGDYGYTF	TGTGCCATCAGTGAGCGCGGACAGCGGGGGGACTATGGCTACACCTTC